This T cell receptor beta chain was sequenced for a study of T cell changes during pregnancy in multiple sclerosis. Profiling relied on immunoSEQ multiplex PCR, and the TCRdb table lists in-frame clones only, not all of them. The sample consists of approximately 65,000 clones, roughly nine tenths of them appearing once. V lost 4 bases and J 2 bases, leaving 15 bases between the germline ends. The CDR3 runs to 15 residues. CDR1 LGHNA and CDR2 YNFKEQ come from the germline V gene. This chain links TRBV4-2 with TRBJ2-7; D may be TRBD2 (6 bases). The clonotype was recovered from a female donor with multiple sclerosis, enrolled in a pregnancy study. The sample consisted of CD4+ T cells from peripheral blood mononuclear cells, taken in the first trimester of pregnancy. CDR3 coding DNA: TGTGCCAGCAGCCTGGCCACGGGAGTTGCCTACGAGCAGTACTTC. Translated: CASSLATGVAYEQYF.